Each of the 10 T cell receptor beta chains below was sequenced from the same sample in a study of blood T cell repertoires in COVID-19. Profiling relied on immunoSEQ multiplex PCR, and the TCRdb table lists in-frame clones only, not all of them. The table includes around 260,000 clones, 70% to 90% detected once. What was sequenced was peripheral blood. Receptor source: a woman aged 50 to 60 with acute or convalescent COVID-19.

V usage is TRBV2 and J usage is TRBJ1-6, with a possible D match to TRBD1 (5 bases). CDR3 length equals 15 residues. Germline assignment: CDR1 SNHLY and CDR2 FYNNEI. The V end was cut by 6 bases, the J end by 6 bases, with 15 bases between. The CDR3 DNA sequence: TGTGCCAGCAGGGAGGGACGGAGTGGTAATTCACCCCTCCACTTT. This encodes CASREGRSGNSPLHF.

The V call is TRBV28, the J call TRBJ1-2; no clear D. There are 12 residues in the CDR3. V was clipped by 7 bases and J by 0 bases, with 6 bases between them. Per the germline V gene, CDR1 is MDHEN and CDR2 is SYDVKM. The CDR3 reads CASTGANYGYTF. CDR3 bases: TGTGCCAGCACCGGGGCTAACTATGGCTACACCTTC.

The chain joins TRBV28 to TRBJ1-2; a weak D match, TRBD1 (6 bases). The CDR3 is made up of 13 amino acids. V was trimmed by 2 bases and J by 3 bases, leaving 7 bases between them. The germline V gene has CDR1 MDHEN and CDR2 SYDVKM. The CDR3 spells CASSLRTDYGYTF. The CDR3 nucleotides read TGTGCCAGCAGTTTACGGACAGACTATGGCTACACCTTC.

The V gene is TRBV7-9, the J gene TRBJ2-3; TRBD1 matches at 10 bases. Germline V lookup: CDR1 SEHNR, CDR2 FQNEAQ (reference sequence). The ends lost 5 bases at V and 1 base at J; junction bases unmatched: 6. CDR3 length equals 16 residues. This CDR3 reads CASSPQGTGGTDTQYF. In DNA, the CDR3 is TGTGCCAGCAGCCCCCAGGGGACAGGGGGCACAGATACGCAGTATTTT.

The chain couples TRBV7-9 to TRBJ2-1; 9 positions match TRBD2. V trimming: 5 bases; J trimming: 4 bases; junction bases outside the gene matches: 9. The CDR3 has 16 residues. Germline V gene sequence: CDR1 SEHNR, CDR2 FQNEAQ (reference sequence). In nucleotides, the CDR3 is TGTGCCAGCAGCACCTTGACTAGCGGACGTTACAATGAGCAGTTCTTC. The encoded protein is CASSTLTSGRYNEQFF.

V usage is TRBV28 and J usage is TRBJ1-2; no firm D call. V lost 8 bases and J 4 bases, leaving 11 bases between the germline ends. The CDR3 has 12 amino acids. The germline V gene has CDR1 MDHEN and CDR2 SYDVKM. The CDR3 reads CASLEEVYGYTF. The DNA for the CDR3 is TGTGCCAGCTTGGAGGAGGTCTATGGCTACACCTTC.

The rearrangement links TRBV7-3 to TRBJ2-3; 7 bases are shared with TRBD2. The germline gives CDR1 SGHTA, CDR2 FQGTGA. Losses at the gene ends were 4 bases for V and 2 bases for J; bases not matched to a gene: 6. This CDR3 comprises 15 residues. The chain's CDR3 is CASSSTSVATDTQYF. CDR3 sequence (DNA): TGTGCCAGCAGCTCCACTAGCGTCGCCACAGATACGCAGTATTTT.

This clone has only a few counts. V and J are TRBV4-2 and TRBJ2-2; TRBD2 matches at 11 bases. Trimming cost V 0 bases and J 4 bases; bases outside gene matches: 7. In germline, CDR1 is LGHNA, CDR2 YNFKEQ. This CDR3 has 18 residues. CDR3 sequence: CASSQDMASGRSTGELFF. In nucleotides, the CDR3 is TGTGCCAGCAGCCAAGATATGGCTAGCGGGAGGTCCACCGGGGAGCTGTTTTTT.

V and J are TRBV9 and TRBJ1-2; 8 bases agree with TRBD1. Germline CDR1 SGDLS, CDR2 YYNGEE. The trim removed 4 bases at V and 10 bases at J, leaving 6 bases unmatched. The CDR3 consists of 12 residues. CDR3 sequence (DNA): TGTGCCAGCAGCTCAAATCAGGGGGCCTACACCTTC. Protein product: CASSSNQGAYTF.

The chain recombines TRBV5-8 with TRBJ1-2; 9 bases are shared with TRBD1. Trimming removed 0 bases from V and 4 bases from J; junction bases left unmatched: 1. The CDR3 spans 14 residues. The germline gives CDR1 SGHTS, CDR2 YDEGEE. Here the CDR3 reads CASSLEGQGYGYTF. CDR3 DNA: TGTGCCAGCAGCTTGGAGGGACAGGGCTATGGCTACACCTTC.